This T cell receptor beta chain was obtained from a study of cytomegalovirus exposure and HLA in healthy donors. The overall study: According to later analysis, the same platform produced the 120 validation and some 680 first-cohort repertoires.

A word on this clone: Its antigen is undetermined.

Method: immunoSEQ multiplex PCR; TCRdb's copy keeps in-frame clones and lacks some. The sample contains more than 150,000 clones, more than 70% of which appear only once. Study observations and caveats: Using the classifier, cytomegalovirus status was reportedly diagnosed with high specificity and sensitivity. There were 150 to 200 TCR beta chains listed as cytomegalovirus-associated.

The length of the CDR3 is 14 residues. Germline V gene sequence: CDR1 SGHVS, CDR2 FNYEAQ. V was shortened by 1 base and J by 3 bases, with 10 bases between the two germline ends. The sequence derives from a man aged 18-30 years in good health and CMV-seronegative. Sequenced material: PBMCs. The V gene is TRBV7-6, the J gene TRBJ2-7; D is ambiguous. The CDR3 sequence is CASSLGLGDYEQYF. The CDR3 DNA sequence: TGTGCCAGCAGCTTAGGGCTAGGTGACTACGAGCAGTACTTC.